The sequence of this TCR beta chain was determined in a study of T-cell memory formation after mild COVID-19. On the study more broadly: Largely, the TCR clusters proved donor specific.

For this clonotype: Antigen unknown.

The ends were cut back, 2 bases at V and 5 bases at J, with 17 bases in the middle. The CDR3 spans 15 residues. CDR1 is SGHRS and CDR2 is YFSETQ in the germline V gene. TCRdb re-analysed the 5' RACE reads in MiXCR, keeping a single row per CDR3 protein. The sample lists under 700,000 distinct CDR3 sequences, roughly 22% occurring once. Study-wide findings and caveats: Researchers report contracting CD4+ clones mostly in CM and EM, with CD8+ clones in EMRA. Pre-infection memory harbored some responding clones, suggesting cross-reactive memory joined. Contracting clones, day 15 to 85, had balanced CD4/CD8, and later expanders favored CD4+.

Sequencing used PBMCs or a T cell subset sorted from them (not recorded which). This TCR came from an adult woman who had mild COVID-19 (a few samples of this study predate the infection). Cell type and time point are not known. The J gene is TRBJ2-7, the V gene TRBV5-1; a possible D gene is TRBD2 (6 bases). CDR3 in DNA: TGCGCCAGCAGCTTATCGGGTAGCGGCAGAGACGAGCAGTACTTC. Protein sequence: CASSLSGSGRDEQYF.